The T cell receptor (beta chain) described here comes from a study of blood T cell repertoires in COVID-19. The wider study: The study drew acute and convalescent COVID-19 samples from the United States, Italy and Spain. From T cells, B-cell-depleted T cells, or PBMCs came the material, which was cDNA or gDNA.

In the original analysis: The assay estimated nucleated cells by amplifying reference gene primers. This table comes from immunoSEQ multiplex PCR, and its TCRdb copy is limited to in-frame clones, with some not included. V, J and clone size reflect that table, while D and trimming were determined from the DNA. In the table there are 56,000 or so clones, around 90% of which are singletons. This CDR3 has 12 amino acids. Germline V CDR1 and CDR2: SGHDT, YYEEEE. V was pared by 4 bases and J by 14 bases, with 16 bases between. The specimen was peripheral blood. The origin of this receptor is an elderly woman with active COVID-19. The J gene is TRBJ2-1, the V gene TRBV5-6; tentative D call: TRBD2 (5 bases). CDR3 DNA: TGTGCCAGCAGCCCCGCGGGTGGGCAAGAGTTCTTC. Protein: CASSPAGGQEFF.